This T cell receptor beta chain was identified during a study of technical replicates of blood from a handful of donors. Germline assignment: CDR1 MNHEY and CDR2 SVGAGI. V lost 0 bases and J 5 bases, leaving 13 bases between the germline ends. This CDR3 comprises 15 residues. Assay used: immunoSEQ multiplex PCR; TCRdb lists only in-frame clones, some missing. The repertoire consists of around 81,000 clones, with approximately 78% occurring once and the leading ten covering around 4%. Sequencing was performed on PBMCs. The sequence derives from a human donor in good health. Some clones in this sample may be carry-over from other donors' samples. This chain joins TRBV6-5 and TRBJ1-2; D perhaps matches TRBD1 (5 bases). The CDR3: CASSYSRGREYGYTF. DNA for the CDR3: TGTGCCAGCAGTTACTCCCGAGGCAGGGAATATGGCTACACCTTC.